The 27 T cell receptor beta chains presented below share a single source sample, sequenced in a study of cytomegalovirus exposure and HLA in healthy donors. The PCR ran on 60 Vbeta and 13 Jbeta primers. Clones were sequenced by immunoSEQ multiplex PCR, and TCRdb holds only the in-frame ones, with some missing. Of around 63,000 clones listed, approximately 81% are singletons. Sequencing was performed on PBMCs. The source is a woman in her thirties in good health and CMV-seronegative.

The gene calls are TRBV27 and TRBJ1-2, with TRBD1 as a possible D gene (5 bases). Trimming removed 2 bases from V and 4 bases from J, with 11 bases in between. The CDR3 totals 14 residues. Germline V CDR1 and CDR2: MNHEY, SMNVEV (reference sequence). Written as DNA, the CDR3 is TGTGCCAGCAGTTTAAGCGGGACGGTCTATGGCTACACCTTC. The encoded protein is CASSLSGTVYGYTF.

This clone was counted a few times. The chain employs TRBV7-9 and TRBJ2-7; 9 nucleotides match TRBD1. CDR1 and CDR2 (germline): SEHNR, FQNEAQ (reference sequence). The junction had 3 bases not matched to a gene; V was cut back by 1 base and J by 5 bases. This CDR3 has 14 amino acids. Here the CDR3 reads CASSLVGQGNEQYF. The CDR3 DNA reads as TGTGCCAGCAGCTTAGTGGGACAGGGTAACGAGCAGTACTTC.

This clone occurred once. The CDR3 sequence is CASKGLVKIGYEQYF. CDR3 bases: TGCGCCAGCAAGGGGCTAGTAAAAATAGGGTACGAGCAGTACTTC. V gene TRBV10-2 combines with J gene TRBJ2-7; possible D gene TRBD1, 5 bases. The ends were cut back, 7 bases at V and 4 bases at J, with 20 bases in the middle. The CDR3 runs to 15 residues. The germline CDR1 and CDR2 sequences are WSHSY and SAAADI.

The rearrangement joins TRBV11-3 to TRBJ2-2, with 10 bases fitting TRBD1. Unmatched junction bases numbered 4, after V lost 5 bases and J lost 4 bases. This CDR3 spans 15 amino acids. Per germline, CDR1 SGHNT and CDR2 YENEEA. The DNA of the CDR3 is TGTGCCAGCAGCCGGGACAGGGGAGGCACCGGGGAGCTGTTTTTT. As protein: CASSRDRGGTGELFF.

The chain has TRBV5-1 and TRBJ1-5, with D maybe TRBD1 (6 bases). Deletions cut 0 bases from V and 5 bases from J, with 9 bases between. Germline lookup yields CDR1 SGHRS and CDR2 YFSETQ. This CDR3 has 14 amino acids. The CDR3 DNA reads as TGCGCCAGCAGCTTGGGACAGGTAGATCAGCCCCAGCATTTT. Its protein is CASSLGQVDQPQHF.

This chain joins TRBV5-6 and TRBJ2-7; TRBD1 aligns across 7 bases. The germline V gene has CDR1 SGHDT and CDR2 YYEEEE. CDR3 length: 13 residues. Losses at the gene ends were 2 bases for V and 2 bases for J; bases not matched to a gene: 1. The CDR3 DNA follows: TGTGCCAGCAGCTTCGGGACAGCCTACGAGCAGTACTTC. Translating it yields CASSFGTAYEQYF. The variable domain in full, with the rest retrieved from reference TRBV5-6 and TRBJ2-7, is DAGVTQSPTHLIKTRGQQVTLRCSPKSGHDTVSWYQQALGQGPQFIFQYYEEEERQRGNFPDRFSGHQFPNYSSELNVNALLLGDSALYLCASSFGTAYEQYFGPGTRLTVT.

V gene TRBV19 combines with J gene TRBJ2-3; TRBD1 matches 11 bases. Germline CDR1 is LNHDA and CDR2 is SQIVND (reference sequence). The CDR3 is made up of 16 amino acids. V shed 0 bases, J shed 5 bases, and the junction held 4 bases outside the gene matches. This chain's CDR3 is CASSIDQGQGVDTQYF. CDR3 nucleotides: TGTGCCAGTAGTATAGATCAGGGACAGGGGGTAGATACGCAGTATTTT. The whole variable domain, remainder taken from reference TRBV19 and TRBJ2-3, is DGGITQSPKYLFRKEGQNVTLSCEQNLNHDAMYWYRQDPGQGLRLIYYSQIVNDFQKGDIAEGYSVSREKKESFPLTVTSAQKNPTAFYLCASSIDQGQGVDTQYFGPGTRLTVL.

This chain uses TRBV18 with TRBJ1-1; a possible D gene is TRBD1 (5 bases). Germline CDR1 KGHSH, CDR2 LQKENI. The CDR3 is 14 residues long. V dropped 2 bases and J dropped 6 bases, with 13 bases sitting between them. DNA for the CDR3: TGTGCCAGCTCACCAGGAGGGGACTATTCTGAAGCTTTCTTT. Translated, it gives CASSPGGDYSEAFF.

In its sample, this clone was seen a few times. This chain links TRBV5-6 with TRBJ1-3; D is undetermined. V gave up 1 base and J gave up 4 bases, with 3 bases separating them. There are 12 residues in the CDR3. Germline lookup yields CDR1 SGHDT and CDR2 YYEEEE. The CDR3 here is CASSLSGNTIYF. Written as DNA, the CDR3 is TGTGCCAGCAGCTTGTCGGGAAACACCATATATTTT.

The CDR3 sequence: CASSQTGTGSDEQYF. In DNA, the CDR3 is TGTGCCAGCAGCCAGACCGGGACAGGGAGCGACGAGCAGTACTTC. The chain carries TRBV7-9 and TRBJ2-7, with TRBD1 matching 9 bases. The CDR3 spans 15 residues. Germline CDR1 reads SEHNR; CDR2 reads FQNEAQ (reference sequence). V dropped 5 bases and J dropped 5; count of bases not matched to a gene: 10.

The V and J genes are TRBV5-1 and TRBJ1-4; 7 nucleotides match TRBD1. CDR1 and CDR2 (germline): SGHRS, YFSETQ. Trimming at V came to 6 bases and at J to 8 bases, leaving 10 bases not matched to a gene. The CDR3 consists of 14 residues. CDR3 amino acids: CASTLDRFNEKLFF. CDR3 DNA: TGCGCCAGCACCCTGGACAGGTTCAACGAAAAACTGTTTTTT.

The chain employs TRBV5-6 and TRBJ1-5, with TRBD1 matching over 8 bases. CDR1 and CDR2 (germline): SGHDT, YYEEEE. The CDR3 is made up of 15 amino acids. The ends lost 6 bases at V and 6 bases at J; junction bases unmatched: 11. Here the CDR3 DNA reads TGTGCCAGCACCAAACAGGGGGATGCGGGTCAGCCCCAGCATTTT. Its protein product is CASTKQGDAGQPQHF.

This clone was detected a few times. The chain joins TRBV6-5 to TRBJ2-7; TRBD1 matches at 11 bases. The length of the CDR3 is 13 residues. After removal of 8 bases from V and 6 bases from J, the junction contained 6 bases not matched to a gene. Germline assignment: CDR1 MNHEY and CDR2 SVGAGI. The CDR3 DNA reads TGTGCCAGCCGGCCCGGGACAGGGGGCGAGCAGTACTTC. Translating gives CASRPGTGGEQYF.

The J gene is TRBJ2-3, the V gene TRBV5-1, with TRBD1 matching over 10 bases. V lost 0 bases and J lost 5; bases outside the gene matches: 3. In germline, CDR1 is SGHRS, CDR2 YFSETQ. The CDR3 loop spans 15 amino acids. In DNA form, the CDR3 reads TGCGCCAGCAGCTTGGACGGGACAGGGGTAGATACGCAGTATTTT. Translation: CASSLDGTGVDTQYF.

By sample fraction, this clone is medium-sized. The chain carries TRBV6-1 and TRBJ2-7; 11 nucleotides match TRBD2. The CDR3 spans 15 residues. V shed 5 bases and J 5 bases; nucleotides not matched to a gene: 8. Germline CDR1 is MNHNS and CDR2 is SASEGT. CDR3 protein: CASSTLAGGGDEQYF. In DNA form, the CDR3 reads TGTGCCAGCAGTACCCTAGCGGGAGGAGGGGACGAGCAGTACTTC.

This clone was detected a few times. The rearrangement uses TRBV7-2 and TRBJ1-2, with 7 positions matching TRBD1. V gave up 5 bases and J gave up 8 bases; unmatched junction bases: 8. This CDR3 region has 13 residues. The V gene's germline CDR1 is SGHTA and CDR2 FQGNSA. CDR3 DNA sequence: TGTGCCAGCAGCCTCTCGAGGGGGCAAGGCTACACCTTC. Amino acid sequence: CASSLSRGQGYTF.

Note on this clone: The same CDR3 is also encoded by other DNA sequences in this sample. The chain uses TRBV7-9 and TRBJ1-1; tentatively, D is TRBD1 (5 bases). Germline V gives CDR1 SEHNR, CDR2 FQNEAQ (reference sequence). The CDR3 length is 13 residues. V was pared by 3 bases and J by 4 bases, with 9 bases between. CDR3 region: CASSFTGGTEAFF. The CDR3 nucleotides read TGTGCCAGCAGCTTTACGGGGGGCACTGAAGCTTTCTTT.

The chain employs TRBV5-5 and TRBJ1-4, with D unresolved. Germline CDR1 and CDR2: SGHKS and YYEKEE (reference sequence). CDR3 size: 16 residues. V was pared by 0 bases and J by 3 bases, with 12 bases between. The CDR3 spells CASSLVAKRPNEKLFF. The DNA of the CDR3 is TGTGCCAGCAGCTTGGTAGCGAAGCGCCCTAATGAAAAACTGTTTTTT.

The rearrangement uses TRBV5-1 and TRBJ1-6; D not certain. V shed 4 bases and J shed 0 bases, with 14 bases lying between them. CDR1 and CDR2 from the germline V gene are SGHRS and YFSETQ. The CDR3 consists of 17 residues. Here the CDR3 reads CASSPAGASSYNSPLHF. CDR3 bases: TGCGCCAGCAGCCCCGCAGGCGCAAGCTCCTATAATTCACCCCTCCACTTT.

The chain joins TRBV7-9 to TRBJ2-5, with D perhaps matching TRBD2 (6 bases). Trimming cost V 4 bases and J 3 bases, with 18 bases left between them. CDR1 and CDR2 from the germline V gene are SEHNR and FQNEAQ (reference sequence). The length of the CDR3 is 16 residues. CDR3 amino acids: CASSSLTWEAKETQYF. In DNA form, the CDR3 reads TGTGCCAGCAGCTCCTTGACATGGGAGGCCAAAGAGACCCAGTACTTC.

The CDR3 DNA sequence: TGCAGCGTCGGAGGACAGGATGGGGAGCTGTTTTTT. Translated, it gives CSVGGQDGELFF. The chain uses TRBV29-1 and TRBJ2-2; 7 bases fit TRBD1. Germline V gene sequence: CDR1 SQVTM, CDR2 ANQGSEA. The CDR3 has 12 amino acids. The V segment lost 6 bases and the J segment 8 bases; nucleotides outside the gene matches: 6.

The chain employs TRBV6-6 and TRBJ1-1, with D unresolved. The ends were cut back, 5 bases at V and 5 bases at J, with 15 bases in the middle. The length of the CDR3 is 14 residues. Germline V gene sequence: CDR1 MNHNY, CDR2 SVGAGI (reference sequence). This chain's CDR3 is CASSATGSYTEAFF. CDR3 DNA: TGTGCCAGCAGTGCCACGGGATCGTATACTGAAGCTTTCTTT.

CDR3 bases: TGTGCCAGCAGCACGACCCCGGGGAACACTGAAGCTTTCTTT. Residues: CASSTTPGNTEAFF. The rearrangement joins TRBV5-5 to TRBJ1-1; no clear D gene. Germline V gene sequence: CDR1 SGHKS, CDR2 YYEKEE (reference sequence). Trimming removed 4 bases at V and 1 base at J, with 11 bases between. This CDR3 is 14 amino acids long. Supplemented by reference TRBV5-5 and TRBJ1-1, the full variable domain reads DAGVTQSPTHLIKTRGQQVTLRCSPISGHKSVSWYQQVLGQGPQFIFQYYEKEERGRGNFPDRFSARQFPNYSSELNVNALLLGDSALYLCASSTTPGNTEAFFGQGTRLTVV.

The V call is TRBV10-3, the J call TRBJ2-7; the match to TRBD2 covers 12 bases. V shed 6 bases and J 2 bases; nucleotides not matched to a gene: 8. CDR1 and CDR2 (germline): ENHRY, SYGVKD. There are 16 residues in the CDR3. Here the CDR3 DNA reads TGTGCCATCAGCCTAACTAGCGGGGGGCACCCCTACGAGCAGTACTTC. This sequence encodes CAISLTSGGHPYEQYF.

This chain connects TRBV4-1 to TRBJ1-6; D is unresolved. Per the germline V gene, CDR1 is MGHRA and CDR2 is YSYEKL. The V and J ends lost 0 bases and 9 bases respectively, with 18 bases between them. The CDR3 consists of 17 residues. Written as DNA, the CDR3 is TGCGCCAGCAGCCAAGAATACGGACTAGTACCGGTTTCACCCCTCCACTTT. It codes for CASSQEYGLVPVSPLHF.

This chain joins TRBV2 and TRBJ1-1; 8 bases fit TRBD1. Germline V gives CDR1 SNHLY, CDR2 FYNNEI. The CDR3 loop spans 15 amino acids. V lost 6 bases to trimming and J lost 2 bases; unmatched junction nucleotides: 8. CDR3 sequence reads: CASRREGQGNTEAFF. The CDR3 region has the DNA TGTGCCAGCAGGAGGGAAGGACAGGGCAACACTGAAGCTTTCTTT.

The rearrangement links TRBV29-1 to TRBJ1-2, with 9 positions matching TRBD1. J lost 3 bases, V lost 6 bases, and 5 bases had no gene match. The CDR3 covers 13 residues. The V gene's germline CDR1 is SQVTM and CDR2 ANQGSEA. CDR3 sequence reads: CSVTGGDDYGYTF. The CDR3, as DNA: TGCAGCGTCACAGGGGGCGACGACTATGGCTACACCTTC.